This T cell receptor beta chain originates from a study of immune evolution from preneoplasia to lung adenocarcinoma. Resections took place in Japan or China from about 2014 to 2017. Each case's diagnosis was confirmed by two pathologists on H&E. Points from the study as a whole: Normal lung had the highest top T cell clone frequencies. Clonality was highest in normal lung, lower in later-stage lesions apparently.

The table came from immunoSEQ multiplex PCR; TCRdb's copy has only in-frame clones and leaves some out. The sample has several thousand clones, 78% seen once. The ends lost 6 bases at V and 9 bases at J; junction bases unmatched: 4. CDR1 is ENHRY and CDR2 is SYGVKD in the germline V gene. The CDR3 is 13 residues long. A note on this clone: Its antigen is undetermined.

The sequenced sample was FFPE normal lung tissue adjacent to the tumor. This clonotype originated in a person between 50 and 69 years old with lung adenocarcinoma. The chain couples TRBV10-3 to TRBJ1-5; 11 bases line up with TRBD1. The CDR3 coding sequence is TGTGCCATCAGGGGGGGACAGGGGGGGCCCCAGCATTTT. Amino acid sequence: CAIRGGQGGPQHF.